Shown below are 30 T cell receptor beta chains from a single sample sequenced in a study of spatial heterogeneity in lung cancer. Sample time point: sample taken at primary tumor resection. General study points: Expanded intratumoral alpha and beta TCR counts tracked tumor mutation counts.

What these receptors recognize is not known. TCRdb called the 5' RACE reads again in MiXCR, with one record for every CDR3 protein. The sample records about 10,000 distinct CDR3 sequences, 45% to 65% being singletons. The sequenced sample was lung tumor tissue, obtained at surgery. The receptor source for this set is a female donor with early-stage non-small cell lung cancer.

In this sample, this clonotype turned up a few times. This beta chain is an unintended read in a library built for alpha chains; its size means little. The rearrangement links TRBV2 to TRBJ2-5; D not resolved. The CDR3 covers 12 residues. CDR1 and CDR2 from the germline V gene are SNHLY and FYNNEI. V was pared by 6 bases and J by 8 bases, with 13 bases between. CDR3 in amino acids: CASRAGGPTQYF. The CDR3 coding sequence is TGTGCCAGCAGAGCCGGTGGCCCTACCCAGTACTTC. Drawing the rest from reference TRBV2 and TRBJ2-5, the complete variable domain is EPEVTQTPSHQVTQMGQEVILRCVPISNHLYFYWYRQILGQKVEFLVSFYNNEISEKSEIFDDQFSVERPDGSNFTLKIRSTKLEDSAMYFCASRAGGPTQYFGPGTRLLVL.

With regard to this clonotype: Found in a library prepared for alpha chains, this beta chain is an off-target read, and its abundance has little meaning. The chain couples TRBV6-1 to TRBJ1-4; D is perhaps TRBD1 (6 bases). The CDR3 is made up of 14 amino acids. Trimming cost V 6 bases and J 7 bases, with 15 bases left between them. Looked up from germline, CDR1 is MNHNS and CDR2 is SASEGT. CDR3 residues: CASSLSGVGEKLFF. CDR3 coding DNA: TGTGCCAGCAGCCTCTCAGGGGTGGGTGAAAAACTGTTTTTT.

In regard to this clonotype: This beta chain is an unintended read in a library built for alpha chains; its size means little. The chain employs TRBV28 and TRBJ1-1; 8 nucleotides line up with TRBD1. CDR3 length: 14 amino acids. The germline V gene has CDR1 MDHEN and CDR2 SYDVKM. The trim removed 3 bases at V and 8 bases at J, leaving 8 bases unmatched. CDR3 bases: TGTGCCAGCAGTTTGGCAGGGGGCGTCATCGAAGCTTTCTTT. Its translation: CASSLAGGVIEAFF.

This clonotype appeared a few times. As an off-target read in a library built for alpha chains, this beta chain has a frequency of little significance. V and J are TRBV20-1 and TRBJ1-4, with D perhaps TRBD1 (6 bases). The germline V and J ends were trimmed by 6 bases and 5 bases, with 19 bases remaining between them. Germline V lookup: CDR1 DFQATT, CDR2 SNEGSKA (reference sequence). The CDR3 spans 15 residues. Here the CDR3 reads CSATPPGRGNEKLFF. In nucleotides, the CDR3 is TGCAGTGCCACCCCGCCTGGGAGGGGGAATGAAAAACTGTTTTTT.

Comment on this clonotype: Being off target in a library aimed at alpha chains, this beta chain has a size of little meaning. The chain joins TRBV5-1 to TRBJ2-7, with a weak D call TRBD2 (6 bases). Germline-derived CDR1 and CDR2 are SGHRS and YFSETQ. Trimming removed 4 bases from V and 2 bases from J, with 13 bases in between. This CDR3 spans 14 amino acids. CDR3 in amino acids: CASSGGNPPYEQYF. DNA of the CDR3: TGCGCCAGCAGCGGAGGGAACCCTCCCTACGAGCAGTACTTC. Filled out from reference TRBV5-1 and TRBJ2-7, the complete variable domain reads KAGVTQTPRYLIKTRGQQVTLSCSPISGHRSVSWYQQTPGQGLQFLFEYFSETQRNKGNFPGRFSGRQFSNSRSEMNVSTLELGDSALYLCASSGGNPPYEQYFGPGTRLTVT.

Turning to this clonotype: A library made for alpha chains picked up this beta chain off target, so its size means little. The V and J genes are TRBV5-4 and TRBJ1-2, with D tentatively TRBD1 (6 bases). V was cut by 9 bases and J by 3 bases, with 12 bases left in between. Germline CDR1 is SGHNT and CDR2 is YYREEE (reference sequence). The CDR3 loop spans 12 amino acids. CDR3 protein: CATQGHDYGYTF. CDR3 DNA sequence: TGTGCCACCCAGGGACACGACTATGGCTACACCTTC.

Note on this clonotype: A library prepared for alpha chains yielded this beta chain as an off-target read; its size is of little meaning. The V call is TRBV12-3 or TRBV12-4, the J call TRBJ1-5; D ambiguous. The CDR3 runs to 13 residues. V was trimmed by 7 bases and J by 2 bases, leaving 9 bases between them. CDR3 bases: TGTGCCAGCACCTTGATCGGCAATCAGCCCCAGCATTTT. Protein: CASTLIGNQPQHF.

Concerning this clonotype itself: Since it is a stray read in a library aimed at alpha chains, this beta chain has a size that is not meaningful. The CDR3 DNA sequence: TGTGCCAGCAGTTGGGAAGGACTAGCGGGAACCTACAATGAGCAGTTCTTC. It codes for CASSWEGLAGTYNEQFF. The chain combines TRBV12-3 or TRBV12-4 with TRBJ2-1, with 12 bases lining up with TRBD2. J lost 2 bases, V lost 4 bases, and 6 bases had no gene match. CDR3 length equals 17 residues.

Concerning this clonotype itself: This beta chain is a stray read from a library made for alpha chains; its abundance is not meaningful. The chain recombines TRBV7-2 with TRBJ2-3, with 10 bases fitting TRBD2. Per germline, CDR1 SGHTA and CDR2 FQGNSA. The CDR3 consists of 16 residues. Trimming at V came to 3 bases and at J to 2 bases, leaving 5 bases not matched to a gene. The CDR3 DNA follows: TGTGCCAGCAGCTTCTCTAGCGGGGGATTCACAGATACGCAGTATTTT. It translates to CASSFSSGGFTDTQYF.

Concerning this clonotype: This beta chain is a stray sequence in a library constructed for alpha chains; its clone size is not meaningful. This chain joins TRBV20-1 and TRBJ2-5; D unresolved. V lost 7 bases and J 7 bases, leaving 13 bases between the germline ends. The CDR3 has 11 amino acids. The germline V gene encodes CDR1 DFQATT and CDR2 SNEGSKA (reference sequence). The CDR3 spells CSGPYQRTQYF. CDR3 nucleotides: TGCAGTGGGCCGTATCAAAGGACCCAGTACTTC.

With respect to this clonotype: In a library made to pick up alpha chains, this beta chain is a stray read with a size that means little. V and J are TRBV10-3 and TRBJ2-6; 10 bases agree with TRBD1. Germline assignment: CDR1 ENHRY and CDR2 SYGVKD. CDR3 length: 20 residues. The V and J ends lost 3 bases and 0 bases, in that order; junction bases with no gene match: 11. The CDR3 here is CAISESGTGDAYSGANVLTF. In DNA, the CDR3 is TGTGCCATCAGTGAATCCGGGACAGGGGACGCCTACTCTGGGGCCAACGTCCTGACTTTC.

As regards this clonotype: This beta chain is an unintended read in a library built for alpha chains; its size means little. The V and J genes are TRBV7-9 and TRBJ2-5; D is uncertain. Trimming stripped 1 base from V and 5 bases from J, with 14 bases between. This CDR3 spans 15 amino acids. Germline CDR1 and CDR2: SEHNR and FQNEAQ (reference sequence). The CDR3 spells CASSLVTGVDETQYF. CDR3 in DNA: TGTGCCAGCAGCTTAGTAACTGGGGTAGATGAGACCCAGTACTTC.

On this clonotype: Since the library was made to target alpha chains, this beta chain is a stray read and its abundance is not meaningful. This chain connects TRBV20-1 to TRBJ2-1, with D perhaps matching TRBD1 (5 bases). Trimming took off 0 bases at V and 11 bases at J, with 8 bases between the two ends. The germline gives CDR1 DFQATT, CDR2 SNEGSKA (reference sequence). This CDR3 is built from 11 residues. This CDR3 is CSARDGAQQFF. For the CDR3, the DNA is TGCAGTGCTAGAGATGGGGCCCAGCAGTTCTTC.

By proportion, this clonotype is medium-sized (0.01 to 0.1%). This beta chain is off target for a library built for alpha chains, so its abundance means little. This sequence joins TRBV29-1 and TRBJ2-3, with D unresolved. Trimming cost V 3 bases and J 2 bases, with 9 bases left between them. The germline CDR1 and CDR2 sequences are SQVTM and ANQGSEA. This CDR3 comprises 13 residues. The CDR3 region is CSVDGLITDTQYF. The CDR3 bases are TGCAGCGTTGACGGCCTTATCACAGATACGCAGTATTTT.

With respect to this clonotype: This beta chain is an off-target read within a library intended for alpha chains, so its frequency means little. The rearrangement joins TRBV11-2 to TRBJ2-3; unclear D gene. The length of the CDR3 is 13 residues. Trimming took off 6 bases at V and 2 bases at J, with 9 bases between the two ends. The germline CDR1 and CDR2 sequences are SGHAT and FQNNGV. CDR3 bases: TGTGCCAGCAGGGGCAGGACCACAGATACGCAGTATTTT. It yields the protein CASRGRTTDTQYF.

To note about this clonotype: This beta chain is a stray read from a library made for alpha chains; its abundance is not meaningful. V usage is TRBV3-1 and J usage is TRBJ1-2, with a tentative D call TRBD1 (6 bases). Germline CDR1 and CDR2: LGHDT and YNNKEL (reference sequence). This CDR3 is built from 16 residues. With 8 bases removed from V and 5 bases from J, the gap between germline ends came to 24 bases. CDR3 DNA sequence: TGTGCCAGCGAGCCTGGGAGGGGGGCCCCCCCTTATGGCTACACCTTC. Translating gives CASEPGRGAPPYGYTF.

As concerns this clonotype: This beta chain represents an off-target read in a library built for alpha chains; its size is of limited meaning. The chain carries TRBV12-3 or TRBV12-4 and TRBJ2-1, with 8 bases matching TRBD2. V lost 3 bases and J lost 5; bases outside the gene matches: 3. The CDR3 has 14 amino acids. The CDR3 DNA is TGTGCCAGCAGTTTGGGGACTAGTCACAATGAGCAGTTCTTC. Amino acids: CASSLGTSHNEQFF.

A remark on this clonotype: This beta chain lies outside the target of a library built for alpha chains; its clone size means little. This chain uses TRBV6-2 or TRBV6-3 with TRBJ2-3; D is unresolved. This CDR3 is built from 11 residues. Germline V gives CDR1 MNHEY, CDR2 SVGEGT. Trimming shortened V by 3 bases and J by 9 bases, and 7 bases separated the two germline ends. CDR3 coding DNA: TGTGCCAGCAGTTATGCATTCACGCAGTATTTT. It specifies CASSYAFTQYF.

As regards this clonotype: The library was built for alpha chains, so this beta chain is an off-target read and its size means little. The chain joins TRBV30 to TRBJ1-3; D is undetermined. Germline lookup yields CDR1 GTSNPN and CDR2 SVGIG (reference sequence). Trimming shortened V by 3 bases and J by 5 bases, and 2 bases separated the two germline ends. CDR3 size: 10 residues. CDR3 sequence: CAWSRNTIYF. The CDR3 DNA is TGTGCCTGGAGCCGAAACACCATATATTTT. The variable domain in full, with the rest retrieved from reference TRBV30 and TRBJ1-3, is SQTIHQWPATLVQPVGSPLSLECTVEGTSNPNLYWYRQAAGRGLQLLFYSVGIGQISSEVPQNLSASRPQDRQFILSSKKLLLSDSGFYLCAWSRNTIYFGEGSWLTVV.

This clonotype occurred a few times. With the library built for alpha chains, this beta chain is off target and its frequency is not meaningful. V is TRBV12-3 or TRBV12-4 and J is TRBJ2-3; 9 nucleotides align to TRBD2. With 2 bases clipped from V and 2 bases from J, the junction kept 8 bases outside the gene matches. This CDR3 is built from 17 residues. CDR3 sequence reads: CASSLQDKRGVTDTQYF. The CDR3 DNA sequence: TGTGCCAGCAGTTTACAGGATAAGCGGGGGGTCACAGATACGCAGTATTTT.

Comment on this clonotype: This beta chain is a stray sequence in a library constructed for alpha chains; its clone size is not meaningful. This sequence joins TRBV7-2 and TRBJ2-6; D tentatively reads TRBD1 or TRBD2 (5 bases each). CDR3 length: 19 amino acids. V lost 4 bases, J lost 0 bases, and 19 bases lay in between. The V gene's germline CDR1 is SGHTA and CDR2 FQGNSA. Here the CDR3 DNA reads TGTGCCAGCAGCTCCGCTCTGCAGGGAGTCTTCTCTGGGGCCAACGTCCTGACTTTC. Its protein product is CASSSALQGVFSGANVLTF.

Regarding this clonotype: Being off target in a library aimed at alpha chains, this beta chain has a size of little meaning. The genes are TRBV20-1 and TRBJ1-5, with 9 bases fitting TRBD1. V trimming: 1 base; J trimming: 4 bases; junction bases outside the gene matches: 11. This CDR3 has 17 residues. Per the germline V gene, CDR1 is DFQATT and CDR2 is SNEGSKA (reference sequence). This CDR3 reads CSARGFGTGQTNQPQHF. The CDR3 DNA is TGCAGTGCTAGAGGATTCGGGACAGGGCAGACTAATCAGCCCCAGCATTTT.

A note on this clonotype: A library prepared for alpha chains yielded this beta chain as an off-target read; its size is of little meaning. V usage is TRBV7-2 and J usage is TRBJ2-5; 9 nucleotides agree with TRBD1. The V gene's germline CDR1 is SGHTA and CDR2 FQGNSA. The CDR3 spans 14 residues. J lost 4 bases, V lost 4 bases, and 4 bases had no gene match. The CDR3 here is CASSSDRGGETQYF. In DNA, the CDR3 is TGTGCCAGCAGCTCTGACAGGGGGGGAGAGACCCAGTACTTC. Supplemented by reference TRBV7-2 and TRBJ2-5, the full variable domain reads GAGVSQSPSNKVTEKGKDVELRCDPISGHTALYWYRQSLGQGLEFLIYFQGNSAPDKSGLPSDRFSAERTGGSVSTLTIQRTQQEDSAVYLCASSSDRGGETQYFGPGTRLLVL.

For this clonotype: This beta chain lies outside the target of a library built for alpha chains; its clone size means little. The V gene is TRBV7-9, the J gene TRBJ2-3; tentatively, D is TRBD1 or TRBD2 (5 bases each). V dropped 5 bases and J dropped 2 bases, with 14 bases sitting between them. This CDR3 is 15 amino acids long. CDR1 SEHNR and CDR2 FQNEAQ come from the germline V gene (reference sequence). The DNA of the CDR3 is TGTGCCAGCAGCCAGGGACGGGGATCCACAGATACGCAGTATTTT. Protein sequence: CASSQGRGSTDTQYF.

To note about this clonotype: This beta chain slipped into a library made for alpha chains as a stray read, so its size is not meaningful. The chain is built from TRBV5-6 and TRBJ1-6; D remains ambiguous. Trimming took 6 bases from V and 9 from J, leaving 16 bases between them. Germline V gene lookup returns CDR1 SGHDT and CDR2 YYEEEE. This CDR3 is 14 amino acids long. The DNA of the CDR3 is TGTGCCAGCACCTCGCCCGGGAAAGGTTCACCCCTCCACTTT. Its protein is CASTSPGKGSPLHF.

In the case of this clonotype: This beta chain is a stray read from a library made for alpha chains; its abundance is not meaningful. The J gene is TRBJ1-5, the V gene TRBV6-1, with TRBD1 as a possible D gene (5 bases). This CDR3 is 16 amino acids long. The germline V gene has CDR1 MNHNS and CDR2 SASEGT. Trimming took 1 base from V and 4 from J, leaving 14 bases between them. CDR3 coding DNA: TGTGCCAGCAGTGAAGAATTCGGGACGAGGAATCAGCCCCAGCATTTT. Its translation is CASSEEFGTRNQPQHF.

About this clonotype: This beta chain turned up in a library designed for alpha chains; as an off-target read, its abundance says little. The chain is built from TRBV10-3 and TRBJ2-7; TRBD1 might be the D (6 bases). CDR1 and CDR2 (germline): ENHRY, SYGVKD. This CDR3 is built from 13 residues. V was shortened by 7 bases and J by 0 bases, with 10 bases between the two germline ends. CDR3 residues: CAITGESSYEQYF. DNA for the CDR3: TGTGCCATCACAGGGGAAAGCTCCTACGAGCAGTACTTC.

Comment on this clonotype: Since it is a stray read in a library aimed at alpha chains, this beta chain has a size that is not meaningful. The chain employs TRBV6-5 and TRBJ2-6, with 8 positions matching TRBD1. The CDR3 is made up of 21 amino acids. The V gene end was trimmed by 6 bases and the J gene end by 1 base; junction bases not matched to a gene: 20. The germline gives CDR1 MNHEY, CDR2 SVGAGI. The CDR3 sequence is CASREGQVRPSQFSGANVLTF. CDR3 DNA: TGTGCCAGCAGAGAGGGACAGGTCAGACCTAGCCAATTTTCTGGGGCCAACGTCCTGACTTTC.

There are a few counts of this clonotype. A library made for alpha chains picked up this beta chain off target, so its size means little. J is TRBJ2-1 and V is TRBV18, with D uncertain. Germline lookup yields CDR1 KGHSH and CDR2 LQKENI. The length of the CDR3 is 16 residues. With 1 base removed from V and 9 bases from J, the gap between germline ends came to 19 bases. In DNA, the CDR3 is TGTGCCAGCTCACCACGGGGTTCTGGCCTAGTAAGTGAGCAGTTCTTC. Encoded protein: CASSPRGSGLVSEQFF.

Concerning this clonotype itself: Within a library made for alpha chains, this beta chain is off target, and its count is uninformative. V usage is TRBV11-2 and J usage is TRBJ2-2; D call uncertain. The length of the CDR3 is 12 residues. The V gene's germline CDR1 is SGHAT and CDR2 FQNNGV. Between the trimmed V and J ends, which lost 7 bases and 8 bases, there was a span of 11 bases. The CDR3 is CASTLSRGELFF. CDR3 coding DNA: TGTGCCAGCACCCTTTCCCGTGGGGAGCTGTTTTTT.